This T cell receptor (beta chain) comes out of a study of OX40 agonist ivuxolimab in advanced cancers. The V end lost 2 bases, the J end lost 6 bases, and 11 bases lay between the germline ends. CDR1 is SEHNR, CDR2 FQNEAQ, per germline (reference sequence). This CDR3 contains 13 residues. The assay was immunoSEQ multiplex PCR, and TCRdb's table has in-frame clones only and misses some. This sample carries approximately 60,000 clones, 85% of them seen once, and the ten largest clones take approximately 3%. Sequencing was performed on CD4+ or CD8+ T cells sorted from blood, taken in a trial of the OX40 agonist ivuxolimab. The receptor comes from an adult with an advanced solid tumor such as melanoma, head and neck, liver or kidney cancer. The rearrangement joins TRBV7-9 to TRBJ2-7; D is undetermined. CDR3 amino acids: CASSLSKEIEQYF. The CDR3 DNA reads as TGTGCCAGCAGCTTAAGCAAAGAGATCGAGCAGTACTTC.